Presented here are 17 T cell receptor beta chains from one specimen sequenced in a study of T cells after yellow fever vaccination. MiXCR, run by TCRdb on the 5' RACE reads, gives a single entry per CDR3 protein. The sample shows approximately 300,000 distinct CDR3 sequences, approximately 12% of them seen only once. Sequencing used CD4+ T cells sorted from PBMCs, obtained 45 days after the yellow fever booster vaccination. Receptors were obtained from a man aged 18 to 29 who received the YFV17D yellow fever vaccine.

This clonotype was seen a few times. The chain links TRBV19 to TRBJ2-1; weak D call: TRBD2 (7 bases). Germline-derived CDR1 and CDR2 are LNHDA and SQIVND (reference sequence). Trimming took off 1 base at V and 0 bases at J, with 13 bases between the two ends. CDR3 length: 17 amino acids. CDR3 amino acids: CASSIGGGHSSYNEQFF. CDR3 DNA: TGTGCCAGTAGTATAGGGGGGGGCCACAGCTCCTACAATGAGCAGTTCTTC.

This clonotype was detected only a few times. The rearrangement links TRBV7-9 to TRBJ1-1; TRBD1 might be the D (5 bases). From germline, CDR1 is SEHNR and CDR2 FQNEAQ (reference sequence). Trimming cost V 5 bases and J 0 bases, with 10 bases left between them. The CDR3 has 14 amino acids. Here the CDR3 reads CASSGTALNTEAFF. The CDR3 nucleotides read TGTGCCAGCAGCGGGACGGCTTTGAACACTGAAGCTTTCTTT. The variable domain in full, with the rest retrieved from reference TRBV7-9 and TRBJ1-1, is DTGVSQNPRHKITKRGQNVTFRCDPISEHNRLYWYRQTLGQGPEFLTYFQNEAQLEKSRLLSDRFSAERPKGSFSTLEIQRTEQGDSAMYLCASSGTALNTEAFFGQGTRLTVV.

The rearrangement links TRBV18 to TRBJ1-6; TRBD1 aligns across 7 bases. The germline V gene has CDR1 KGHSH and CDR2 LQKENI. Trimming took 2 bases from V and 3 from J; bases not matched to a gene: 7. CDR3 length: 17 residues. CDR3 DNA: TGTGCCAGCTCACCATCCCCAGGGGGAGACTATAATTCACCCCTCCACTTT. Protein sequence: CASSPSPGGDYNSPLHF. The full variable domain, rest sourced from reference TRBV18 and TRBJ1-6, is NAGVMQNPRHLVRRRGQEARLRCSPMKGHSHVYWYRQLPEEGLKFMVYLQKENIIDESGMPKERFSAEFPKEGPSILRIQQVVRGDSAAYFCASSPSPGGDYNSPLHFGNGTRLTVT.

The sample holds a few counts of this clonotype. V gene TRBV5-1 combines with J gene TRBJ2-6, with no clear D. Trimming stripped 0 bases from V and 0 bases from J, with 7 bases between. Per germline, CDR1 SGHRS and CDR2 YFSETQ. This CDR3 has 16 amino acids. CDR3 region: CASSLAPLSGANVLTF. The DNA for the CDR3 is TGCGCCAGCAGCTTGGCGCCCCTCTCTGGGGCCAACGTCCTGACTTTC. The variable domain in full, completed from reference TRBV5-1 and TRBJ2-6, reads KAGVTQTPRYLIKTRGQQVTLSCSPISGHRSVSWYQQTPGQGLQFLFEYFSETQRNKGNFPGRFSGRQFSNSRSEMNVSTLELGDSALYLCASSLAPLSGANVLTFGAGSRLTVL.

This clonotype has a handful of counts. This sequence joins TRBV18 and TRBJ2-3, with a weak D call TRBD2 (5 bases). CDR1 KGHSH and CDR2 LQKENI come from the germline V gene. Trimming removed 6 bases at V and 1 base at J, with 11 bases between. The CDR3 has 14 residues. As DNA, the CDR3 is TGTGCCAGCTCTGCAGTGGAGGGCACAGATACGCAGTATTTT. Its protein product is CASSAVEGTDTQYF. Combining the CDR3 with reference TRBV18 and TRBJ2-3 gives the whole variable domain NAGVMQNPRHLVRRRGQEARLRCSPMKGHSHVYWYRQLPEEGLKFMVYLQKENIIDESGMPKERFSAEFPKEGPSILRIQQVVRGDSAAYFCASSAVEGTDTQYFGPGTRLTVL.

In its sample, this clonotype was seen a few times. The chain links TRBV4-2 to TRBJ1-1, with a tentative D call TRBD1 (6 bases). Trimming took off 3 bases at V and 5 bases at J, with 16 bases between the two ends. The CDR3 extends over 15 amino acids. The germline CDR1 and CDR2 sequences are LGHNA and YNFKEQ. CDR3 sequence: CASSHDLQGWTEAFF. In nucleotides, the CDR3 is TGTGCCAGCAGCCATGACCTACAGGGATGGACTGAAGCTTTCTTT.

V and J are TRBV4-3 and TRBJ2-3; no definite D call. The germline gives CDR1 LGHNA, CDR2 YSLEER. Trimming removed 5 bases at V and 3 bases at J, with 12 bases between. This CDR3 region has 14 residues. CDR3 sequence: CASSLQQNTDTQYF. The CDR3 DNA is TGCGCCAGCAGCTTACAACAGAATACAGATACGCAGTATTTT.

This clonotype was counted only a few times. The rearrangement joins TRBV12-3 or TRBV12-4 to TRBJ1-1, with 8 positions matching TRBD1. J was trimmed by 1 base and V by 2 bases; bases with no gene match: 3. The CDR3 spans 15 residues. CDR3 in amino acids: CASSLPGGWNTEAFF. The CDR3 bases are TGTGCCAGCAGTTTACCAGGGGGCTGGAACACTGAAGCTTTCTTT.

This clonotype was found once. The gene calls are TRBV28 and TRBJ2-2; D gene uncertain. Germline V gives CDR1 MDHEN, CDR2 SYDVKM. The V end lost 5 bases, the J end lost 7 bases, and 5 bases lay between the germline ends. The CDR3 sequence is 11 residues long. The CDR3 loop reads CASSMYGELFF. The CDR3 nucleotides read TGTGCCAGCAGTATGTACGGGGAGCTGTTTTTT.

This clonotype was seen more than once but under ten times. The CDR3 loop is CASSQRRDMANVLTF. The CDR3 region has the DNA TGCGCCAGCAGCCAGCGACGGGACATGGCCAACGTCCTGACTTTC. The chain uses TRBV4-3 and TRBJ2-6; D is possibly TRBD1 (6 bases). The CDR3 covers 15 residues. Germline CDR1 is LGHNA and CDR2 is YSLEER. V lost 3 bases and J lost 6, with 12 bases in between.

This CDR3 reads CASNPGAPPDTQYF. The CDR3 nucleotides read TGTGCCAGCAACCCGGGGGCCCCCCCAGATACGCAGTATTTT. The chain joins TRBV7-9 to TRBJ2-3; the D call may be TRBD1 or TRBD2 (6 bases each). This CDR3 contains 14 residues. The V gene lost 7 bases and the J gene lost 4 bases, with 15 bases spanning the gap. In germline, CDR1 is SEHNR, CDR2 FQNEAQ (reference sequence).

This clonotype was observed at least ten times. This chain uses TRBV29-1 with TRBJ2-3; 8 bases agree with TRBD1. Unmatched junction bases numbered 2, after V lost 6 bases and J lost 0 bases. This CDR3 has 13 amino acids. CDR1 SQVTM and CDR2 ANQGSEA come from the germline V gene. CDR3 sequence reads: CSVQGGSTDTQYF. CDR3 nucleotides: TGCAGCGTACAGGGGGGAAGCACAGATACGCAGTATTTT.

This clonotype has a count of ten or more. This rearrangement joins TRBV5-1 to TRBJ2-3, with a tentative D call TRBD1 (6 bases). V lost 1 base and J lost 0, with 12 bases in between. Germline CDR1 and CDR2: SGHRS and YFSETQ. The CDR3 totals 16 residues. CDR3 in DNA: TGCGCCAGCAGCTTGACAGGGAGAATTAGCACAGATACGCAGTATTTT. Amino acids: CASSLTGRISTDTQYF.

The V and J genes are TRBV6-5 and TRBJ1-6, with no clear D. The CDR3 extends over 14 amino acids. Germline CDR1 is MNHEY and CDR2 is SVGAGI. The germline V and J ends were trimmed by 4 bases and 6 bases, with 10 bases remaining between them. CDR3 amino acids: CASSSRRANSPLHF. DNA for the CDR3: TGTGCCAGCAGTTCACGGAGGGCTAATTCACCCCTCCACTTT.

The chain couples TRBV12-3 or TRBV12-4 to TRBJ1-5; tentatively, D is TRBD1 (5 bases). Deletions cut 3 bases from V and 3 bases from J, with 9 bases between. The CDR3 contains 14 residues. CDR3 sequence: CASSFMTANQPQHF. In nucleotides, the CDR3 is TGTGCCAGCAGTTTCATGACAGCCAATCAGCCCCAGCATTTT.

A few counts support this clonotype. The chain joins TRBV20-1 to TRBJ2-2; 7 positions agree with TRBD2. The CDR3 is 13 residues long. The germline gives CDR1 DFQATT, CDR2 SNEGSKA (reference sequence). J gave up 5 bases and V 6 bases, and 6 bases lay outside the gene matches. This CDR3 is CSASGGVTGELFF. The CDR3 coding sequence is TGCAGTGCCTCTGGGGGGGTTACCGGGGAGCTGTTTTTT.

This clonotype was seen at least ten times. J is TRBJ2-1 and V is TRBV7-2, with TRBD2 matching over 10 bases. Germline CDR1 reads SGHTA; CDR2 reads FQGNSA. The length of the CDR3 is 14 residues. The trim removed 2 bases at V and 9 bases at J, leaving 4 bases unmatched. The CDR3 here is CASSLPPSGGEQFF. CDR3 sequence (DNA): TGTGCCAGCAGCTTACCCCCTAGCGGGGGTGAGCAGTTCTTC.